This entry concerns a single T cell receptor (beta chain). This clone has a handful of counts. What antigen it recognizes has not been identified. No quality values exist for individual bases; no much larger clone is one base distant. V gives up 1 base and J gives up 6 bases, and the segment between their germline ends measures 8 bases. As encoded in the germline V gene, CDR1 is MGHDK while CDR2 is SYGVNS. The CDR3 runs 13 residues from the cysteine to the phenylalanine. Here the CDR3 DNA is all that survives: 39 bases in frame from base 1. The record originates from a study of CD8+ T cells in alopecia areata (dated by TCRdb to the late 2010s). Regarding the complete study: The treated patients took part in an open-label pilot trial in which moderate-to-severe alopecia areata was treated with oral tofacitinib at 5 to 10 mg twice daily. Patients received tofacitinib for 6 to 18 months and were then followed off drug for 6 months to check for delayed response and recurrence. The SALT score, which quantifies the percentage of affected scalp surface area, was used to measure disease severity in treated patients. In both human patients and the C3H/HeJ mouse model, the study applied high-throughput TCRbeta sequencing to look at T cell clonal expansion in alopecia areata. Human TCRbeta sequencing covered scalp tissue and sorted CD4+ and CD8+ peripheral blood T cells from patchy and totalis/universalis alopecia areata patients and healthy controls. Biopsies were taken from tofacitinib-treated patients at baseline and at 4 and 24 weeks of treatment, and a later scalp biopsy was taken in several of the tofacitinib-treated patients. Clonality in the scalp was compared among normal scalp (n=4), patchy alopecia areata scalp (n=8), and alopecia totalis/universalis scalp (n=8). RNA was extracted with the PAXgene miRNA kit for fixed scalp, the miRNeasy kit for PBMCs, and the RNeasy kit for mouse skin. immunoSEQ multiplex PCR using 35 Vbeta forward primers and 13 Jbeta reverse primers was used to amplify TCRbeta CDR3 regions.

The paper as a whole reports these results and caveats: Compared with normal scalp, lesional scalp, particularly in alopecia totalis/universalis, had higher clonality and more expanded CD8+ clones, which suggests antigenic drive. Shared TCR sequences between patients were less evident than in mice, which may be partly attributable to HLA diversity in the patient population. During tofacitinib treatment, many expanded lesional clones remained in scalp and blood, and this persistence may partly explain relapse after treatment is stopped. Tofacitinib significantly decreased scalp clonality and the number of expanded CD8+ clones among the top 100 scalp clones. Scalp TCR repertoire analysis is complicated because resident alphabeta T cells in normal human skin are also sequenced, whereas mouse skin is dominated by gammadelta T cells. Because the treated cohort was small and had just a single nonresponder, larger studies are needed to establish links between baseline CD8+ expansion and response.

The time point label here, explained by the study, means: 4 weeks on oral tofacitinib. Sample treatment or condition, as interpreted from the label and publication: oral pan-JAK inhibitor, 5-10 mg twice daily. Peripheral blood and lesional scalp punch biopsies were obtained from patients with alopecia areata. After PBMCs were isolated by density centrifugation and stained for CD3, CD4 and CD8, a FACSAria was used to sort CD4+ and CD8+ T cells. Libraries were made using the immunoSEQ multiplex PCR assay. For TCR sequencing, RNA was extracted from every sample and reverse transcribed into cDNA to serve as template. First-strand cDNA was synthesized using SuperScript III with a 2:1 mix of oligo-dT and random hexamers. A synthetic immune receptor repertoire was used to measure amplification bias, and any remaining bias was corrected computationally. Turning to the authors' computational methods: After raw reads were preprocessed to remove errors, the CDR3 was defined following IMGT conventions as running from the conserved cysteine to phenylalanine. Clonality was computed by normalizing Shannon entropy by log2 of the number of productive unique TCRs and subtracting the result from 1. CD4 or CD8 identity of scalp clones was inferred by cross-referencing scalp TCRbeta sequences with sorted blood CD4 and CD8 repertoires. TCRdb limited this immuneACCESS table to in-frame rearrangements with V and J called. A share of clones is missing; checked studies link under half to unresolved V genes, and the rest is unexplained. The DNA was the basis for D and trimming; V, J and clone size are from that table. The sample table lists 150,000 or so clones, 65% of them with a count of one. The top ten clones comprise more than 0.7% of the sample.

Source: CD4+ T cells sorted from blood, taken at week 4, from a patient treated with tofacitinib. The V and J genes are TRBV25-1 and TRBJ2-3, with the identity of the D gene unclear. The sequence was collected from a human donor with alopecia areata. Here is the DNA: TGTGCCAGCAGTGAATTCGGCAGCGATACGCAGTATTTT. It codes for CASSEFGSDTQYF.